This TCR beta chain was documented in a study of blood T cell repertoires in COVID-19. Study background: Sample material is recorded as cDNA or gDNA derived from T cells, B-cell-depleted T cells, or PBMCs.

The age range of participants was about 18 to 90 years, with residence in 20 to 25 US areas. Assay used: immunoSEQ multiplex PCR; TCRdb lists only in-frame clones, some missing. Of a few hundred thousand clones in the sample, about nine tenths were seen once. The receptor was derived from a woman in her 50s who had recovered from COVID-19. Sequencing was done on a sample of PBMCs or T cells enriched from blood (not recorded which).

The CDR3 sequence: CASSHLPIGGGPYEQYF. The CDR3 region has the DNA TGCGCCAGCAGCCACTTGCCAATTGGGGGAGGGCCCTACGAGCAGTACTTC. This sequence joins TRBV4-3 and TRBJ2-7, with TRBD2 identical over 7 bases. The V segment lost 3 bases and the J segment 2 bases; nucleotides outside the gene matches: 13. The V gene's germline CDR1 is LGHNA and CDR2 YSLEER. This CDR3 comprises 17 residues.